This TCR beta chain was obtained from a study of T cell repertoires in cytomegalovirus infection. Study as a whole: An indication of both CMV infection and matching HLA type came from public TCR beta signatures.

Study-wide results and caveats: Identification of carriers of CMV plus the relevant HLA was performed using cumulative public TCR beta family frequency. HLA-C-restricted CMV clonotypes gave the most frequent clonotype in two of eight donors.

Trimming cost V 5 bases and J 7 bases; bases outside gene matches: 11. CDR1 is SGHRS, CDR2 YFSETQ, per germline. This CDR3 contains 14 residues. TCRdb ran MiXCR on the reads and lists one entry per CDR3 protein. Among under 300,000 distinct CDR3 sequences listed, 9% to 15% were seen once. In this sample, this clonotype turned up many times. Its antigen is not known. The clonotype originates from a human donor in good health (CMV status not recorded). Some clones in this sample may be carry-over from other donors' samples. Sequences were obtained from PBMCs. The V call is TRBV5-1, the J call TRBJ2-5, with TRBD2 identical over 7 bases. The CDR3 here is CASRRPGRSATQYF. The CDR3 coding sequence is TGCGCCAGCAGACGGCCCGGGAGGTCGGCGACCCAGTACTTC.